This T cell receptor beta chain is from a study of cytomegalovirus exposure and HLA in healthy donors. The PCR had 60 Vbeta and 13 Jbeta primers. Repertoires were generated with immunoSEQ multiplex PCR, while TCRdb's copy carries only in-frame clones and drops some. The repertoire holds some 110,000 clones, around 80% seen once, with 20% to 25% in the top ten. Trimming cost V 7 bases and J 5 bases; bases outside gene matches: 9. CDR3 length equals 14 residues. Germline loops: CDR1 MDHEN, CDR2 SYDVKM. The receptor comes from a man aged 25 to 40 in good health and CMV-seropositive. The gene calls are TRBV28 and TRBJ1-1, with 8 bases aligning to TRBD1. Sequenced: PBMCs. CDR3 protein: CASTTGGQITEAFF. The CDR3 DNA reads as TGTGCCAGCACCACAGGGGGTCAAATAACTGAAGCTTTCTTT.